This entry features one TCR beta chain sequence. It has no known antigen specificity. Per-base qualities were not stored, and no clone one base away is much larger. The data belong to a study of cytotoxic CD8 clonotypes in ibrutinib-treated CLL (dated by TCRdb to the early 2020s). At the level of the whole study: In this cohort, about 16 patients were treatment-naive and 11 to 12 were relapsed/refractory, while under 18 had unmutated IGHV. Responses were partial in some 24 patients and complete in 2; after median around 66 months follow-up, about 14 stayed in remission and roughly twelve progressed. Samples at response were collected after a median of roughly twelve months of treatment, with a range of roughly 6 to 40 months. On average, each sample had a few hundred thousand productive templates and roughly 95,000 productive rearrangements. Of the roughly 86 participants in the trial, about 25 had longitudinal samples available. Cryopreserved peripheral blood mononuclear cells were obtained prior to treatment, at the time of response, and at either disease progression or sustained remission. Every remission and progressive disease sample was obtained while ibrutinib was still being received by the patients. General conclusions and limits of the study: At baseline, clonality was higher than in age-matched healthy donors and showed a strong correlation with circulating CD8+ T-cell counts. An increase in clonality was observed at ibrutinib response, with clonality remaining stable during sustained remission and falling back toward baseline at progression. Sampling times were not matched between patients in sustained remission and patients whose disease was progressing, and lymph node repertoires were not examined. Public clonotypes were rare and either contracted or stayed stable during treatment, and the rise in clonality at ibrutinib response reflected the expansion of private clonotypes.

Each clonotype received, on average, roughly 9.6x coverage in deep resolution sequencing performed on a MiSeq, where the target depth lay between 1 in 1 million and 1 in 200,000 T cells. The immunoSEQ hsTCRB Kit was used to generate the TCR beta libraries. The paper's data handling went like this. ImmunoSEQ Data Assistant and ImmunoSEQ Analyzer were used for data analysis, and V, D and J genes were assigned according to IMGT definitions. Clonality, which ranges from 0 to 1, was calculated as one minus the normalized Shannon entropy of productive rearrangement frequencies. Only overrepresented clonotypes making up at least 0.05% of each patient's repertoire were included in the public clonotype analysis. Repertoires from more than ten age-matched healthy donors in immuneACCESS were used as clonality controls. The source is immuneACCESS, and TCRdb retained only in-frame sequences with V and J called. Part of the clones is not carried over; for the studies checked, unresolved V genes explain less than half of this, and the remainder is unexplained. For V, J and clone size, that table is used; D and trimming come from the DNA. The sample data list approximately 320,000 clones, and roughly two thirds of these were observed just once. 6.3% of the sample belongs to the ten largest clones.

CDR1 and CDR2 are read off the germline V gene as MDHEN and SYDVKM. The CDR3 goes from the cysteine to the phenylalanine over 15 residues. The kept DNA is CDR3 alone, 45 bases in frame from the first base. The junction shows trimming of 6 bases on V and 8 bases on J, and the gene matches do not reach 12 bases of it. For TCR beta library preparation, about 2.2 micrograms of genomic DNA was extracted from cryopreserved PBMCs. High-throughput TCR beta sequencing was performed on longitudinal blood samples from CLL patients receiving ibrutinib monotherapy. The patients took part in an open-label, single-center phase 2 trial of ibrutinib monotherapy.

The rearranged segments are TRBV28 and TRBJ2-1; 8 bases in between match TRBD2. This sequence originates from a human donor with chronic lymphocytic leukemia. The starting material was PBMCs, obtained after 36 months of ibrutinib treatment. The encoded CDR3 is CASRFGPSGSDEQFF. Read as DNA, the sequence is TGTGCCAGCAGATTTGGTCCCAGCGGGAGCGATGAGCAGTTCTTC.